Listed below are T cell receptor beta chains from one sample, sequenced in a study of T cells in localized non-small cell lung cancer. Profiling relied on immunoSEQ multiplex PCR, and the TCRdb table lists in-frame clones only, not all of them. This table has approximately 3,100 clones, around 27% appearing once. The sequences come from normal lung tissue next to the tumor, collected before any cancer treatment. The receptors derive from a woman aged 35-75 years with stage I lung adenocarcinoma. CDR3s include the opening cysteine and the closing phenylalanine or tryptophan. Each record gives: D gene, clone size, J gene, V gene, CDR3 protein, CDR3 DNA. D genes are given only for firm matches. Some rows mark clone size as missing; the rest say once, few, many or name a class of expanded clone.

>TRBD1|once|TRBJ1-2|TRBV19
CASSIAPGQGANHGYTF
TGTGCCAGTAGTATAGCCCCGGGGCAGGGGGCGAACCATGGCTACACCTTC
>NA|NA|TRBJ2-7|TRBV7-5
CASSGSGGAFEQYF
TGTGCCAGCAGCGGCAGCGGGGGGGCCTTCGAGCAGTACTTC
>NA|large|TRBJ1-1|TRBV6-8
CASSERGLDTEAFF
TGTGCCAGCAGTGAGAGGGGCCTAGACACTGAAGCTTTCTTT
>NA|NA|TRBJ2-5|TRBV19
CASSSGTNQETQYF
TGTGCCAGTAGTAGCGGGACCAACCAAGAGACCCAGTACTTC
>NA|NA|TRBJ1-3|TRBV7-6
CASSPRRATSDSGNTIYF
TGTGCCAGCAGCCCCCGAAGGGCTACCTCCGACTCTGGAAACACCATATATTTT
>NA|NA|TRBJ1-5|TRBV9
CASSEGDGGQPQHF
TGTGCCAGCAGTGAAGGGGACGGCGGCCAGCCCCAGCATTTT
>NA|NA|TRBJ2-1|TRBV19
CASSRRDPIIEQFF
TGTGCCAGTAGTCGCCGGGACCCGATAATTGAGCAGTTCTTC
>NA|few|TRBJ1-2|TRBV6-8
CASSYRANWDYTF
TGTGCCAGCAGTTACAGGGCCAATTGGGACTACACCTTC
>TRBD1|medium-sized|TRBJ2-5|TRBV4-1
CASSQLTGGLETQYF
TGCGCCAGCAGCCAACTAACAGGGGGCTTAGAGACCCAGTACTTC
>NA|few|TRBJ2-2|TRBV6-8
CASRTAYTGELFF
TGTGCCAGCAGGACAGCTTACACCGGGGAGCTGTTTTTT
>NA|NA|TRBJ1-2|TRBV19
CASSRRDRLYGYTF
TGTGCCAGTAGTAGGAGGGACCGGCTGTATGGCTACACCTTC
>NA|few|TRBJ2-7|TRBV6-7
CASSHSYEQYF
TGTGCCAGCAGTCATTCCTACGAGCAGTACTTC
>TRBD1|NA|TRBJ1-1|TRBV7-2
CASSRQGLTEAFF
TGTGCCAGCAGTCGACAGGGACTCACTGAAGCTTTCTTT
>TRBD1|few|TRBJ1-2|TRBV4-1
CASSQDEGTGRNYGYTF
TGCGCCAGCAGCCAAGATGAGGGGACAGGGAGAAACTATGGCTACACCTTC
>TRBD1|few|TRBJ1-4|TRBV18
CASSALMGQGDEKLFF
TGTGCCAGCTCCGCCCTTATGGGACAGGGAGATGAAAAACTGTTTTTT
>TRBD2|many|TRBJ2-1|TRBV7-6
CASSLLPSGSNEQFF
TGTGCCAGCAGCTTGTTACCTAGCGGGAGTAATGAGCAGTTCTTC
>NA|NA|TRBJ1-6|TRBV6-8
CASRSQEDYNSPLHF
TGTGCCAGCAGATCCCAAGAAGACTATAATTCACCCCTCCACTTT
>NA|NA|TRBJ2-7|TRBV6-8
CAISGITEPYEQYF
TGTGCCATCAGTGGGATTACAGAACCCTACGAGCAGTACTTC
>NA|NA|TRBJ2-4|TRBV11-3
CASSLGSTVAKNIQYF
TGTGCCAGCAGCTTGGGGTCTACGGTGGCCAAAAACATTCAGTACTTC
>NA|few|TRBJ1-6|TRBV11-3
CASSSRAPANSPLHF
TGTGCCAGCAGCTCCCGGGCCCCGGCTAATTCACCCCTCCACTTT
>NA|medium-sized|TRBJ2-7|TRBV11-3
CASSSHLGGRYEQYF
TGTGCCAGCAGCTCACATCTTGGAGGACGATACGAGCAGTACTTC
>NA|few|TRBJ2-5|TRBV15
CATADPSPATGSQETQYF
TGTGCCACCGCTGACCCCTCCCCAGCAACAGGATCCCAAGAGACCCAGTACTTC
>NA|few|TRBJ2-1|TRBV30
CAWSPPLGGEQFF
TGTGCCTGGAGTCCCCCTTTGGGGGGTGAGCAGTTCTTC
>TRBD2|NA|TRBJ2-3|TRBV11-3
CASSLVASGRGADTQYF
TGTGCCAGCAGCTTAGTGGCTAGCGGGAGAGGTGCAGATACGCAGTATTTT
>NA|few|TRBJ1-2|TRBV5-1
CASSFKGYNDGYTF
TGCGCCAGCAGCTTCAAGGGGTATAACGATGGCTACACCTTC
>TRBD1|NA|TRBJ1-2|TRBV6-8
CASSRNDRDTVYTF
TGTGCCAGCAGCCGAAACGACAGGGACACAGTCTACACCTTC
>TRBD1|NA|TRBJ2-7|TRBV6-8
CASSRDRGSYEQYF
TGTGCCAGCAGCCGGGACAGGGGCTCCTACGAGCAGTACTTC
>NA|NA|TRBJ1-2|TRBV9
CASSVDPGRNYGYTF
TGTGCCAGCAGCGTCGATCCGGGACGTAACTATGGCTACACCTTC
>TRBD1|few|TRBJ2-5|TRBV2
CASLTGGQETQYF
TGTGCCAGCCTGACAGGGGGCCAAGAGACCCAGTACTTC
>NA|large|TRBJ2-1|TRBV6-8
CASSPNGPWGPPPYNEQFF
TGTGCCAGCAGTCCTAACGGGCCATGGGGGCCCCCGCCCTACAATGAGCAGTTCTTC
>NA|NA|TRBJ1-5|TRBV18
CASSPRQGEGQPQHF
TGTGCCAGCTCACCCCGTCAGGGCGAAGGTCAGCCCCAGCATTTT
>NA|few|TRBJ1-1|TRBV19
CASTPVVFGEAFF
TGTGCCAGTACCCCGGTCGTGTTTGGGGAAGCTTTCTTT
>TRBD2|few|TRBJ2-5|TRBV6-8
CASSSRLAGEETQYF
TGTGCCAGCAGTTCCAGACTAGCGGGTGAAGAGACCCAGTACTTC
>TRBD2|few|TRBJ2-1|TRBV19
CASRGLAGISQANEQFF
TGTGCCAGTAGAGGCTTAGCGGGAATCTCCCAAGCCAATGAGCAGTTCTTC
>NA|few|TRBJ1-1|TRBV11-3
CASSLLWLNTEAFF
TGTGCCAGCAGCCTACTGTGGTTGAACACTGAAGCTTTCTTT